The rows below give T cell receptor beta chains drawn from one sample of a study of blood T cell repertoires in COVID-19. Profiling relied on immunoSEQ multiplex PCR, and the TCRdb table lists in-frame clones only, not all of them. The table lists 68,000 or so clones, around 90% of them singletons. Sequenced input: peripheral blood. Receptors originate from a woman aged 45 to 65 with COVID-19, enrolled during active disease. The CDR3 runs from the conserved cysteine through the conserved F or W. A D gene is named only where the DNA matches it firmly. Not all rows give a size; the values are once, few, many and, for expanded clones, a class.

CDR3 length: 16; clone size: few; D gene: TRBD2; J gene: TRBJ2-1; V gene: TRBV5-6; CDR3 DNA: TGTGCCAGCAGCTTGCTCCACGGGAGGGACTACAATGAGCAGTTCTTC; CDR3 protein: CASSLLHGRDYNEQFF
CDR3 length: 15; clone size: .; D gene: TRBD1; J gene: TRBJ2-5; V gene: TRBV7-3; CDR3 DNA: TGTGCCAGCAGCTACCCACAGGGGAGTTTAAAGACCCAGTACTTC; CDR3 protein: CASSYPQGSLKTQYF
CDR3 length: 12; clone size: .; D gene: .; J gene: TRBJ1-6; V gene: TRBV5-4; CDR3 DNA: TGTGCCAGCAGCCAGTCGGGTTCACCCCTCCACTTT; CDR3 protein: CASSQSGSPLHF
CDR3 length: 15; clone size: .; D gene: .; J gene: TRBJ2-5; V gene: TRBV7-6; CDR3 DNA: TGTGCCAGCAGCTCTCTAGGGGGGGAGGCAGAGACCCAGTACTTC; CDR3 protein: CASSSLGGEAETQYF
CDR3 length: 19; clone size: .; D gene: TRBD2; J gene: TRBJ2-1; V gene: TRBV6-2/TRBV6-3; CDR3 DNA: TGTGCCAGCAGTTACCCTCGGCTAGCGGGAGGGCGAGAGGGCAATGAGCAGTTCTTC; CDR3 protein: CASSYPRLAGGREGNEQFF
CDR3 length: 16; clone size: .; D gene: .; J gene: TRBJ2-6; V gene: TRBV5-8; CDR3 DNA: TGTGCCAGCAGCTCGTACACCACCTCTGGGGCCAACGTCCTGACTTTC; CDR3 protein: CASSSYTTSGANVLTF
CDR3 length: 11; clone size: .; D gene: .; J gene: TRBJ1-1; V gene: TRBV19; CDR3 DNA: TGTGCCAGTACCCAGGGCACTGAAGCTTTCTTT; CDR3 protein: CASTQGTEAFF
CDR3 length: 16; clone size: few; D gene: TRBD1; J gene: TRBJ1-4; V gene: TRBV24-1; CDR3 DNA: TGTGCCACCAGTGACGGGGTTGGGGACAGGAGCGAAAAACTGTTTTTT; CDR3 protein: CATSDGVGDRSEKLFF
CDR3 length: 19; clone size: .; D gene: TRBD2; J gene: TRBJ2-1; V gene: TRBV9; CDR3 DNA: TGTGCCAGCAGCGTAGTGGATCTTAGCGGGAGGGCCCTCTACAATGAGCAGTTCTTC; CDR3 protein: CASSVVDLSGRALYNEQFF
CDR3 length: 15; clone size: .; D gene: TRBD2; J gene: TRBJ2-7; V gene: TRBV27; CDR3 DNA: TGTGCCAGCAGTTGGAGAGCGGGAGGGGCTTACGAGCAGTACTTC; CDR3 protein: CASSWRAGGAYEQYF
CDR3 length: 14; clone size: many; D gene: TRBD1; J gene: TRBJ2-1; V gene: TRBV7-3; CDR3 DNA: TGTGCCAGCAGCCCGGGACAGGCCTACAATGAGCAGTTCTTC; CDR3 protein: CASSPGQAYNEQFF
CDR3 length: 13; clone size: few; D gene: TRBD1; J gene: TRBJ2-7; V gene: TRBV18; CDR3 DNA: TGTGCCAGCTCCCAGGGACAGGAGGTCGAGCAGTACTTC; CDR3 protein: CASSQGQEVEQYF
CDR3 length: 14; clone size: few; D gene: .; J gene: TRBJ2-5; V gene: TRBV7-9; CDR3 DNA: TGTGCCAGCAGCTTAGTTGTCCCACAAGAGACCCAGTACTTC; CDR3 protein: CASSLVVPQETQYF
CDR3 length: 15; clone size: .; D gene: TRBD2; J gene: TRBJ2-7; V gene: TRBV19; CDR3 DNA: TGTTCTGCCGGGGCTAGCGGGAGGAAAGATTACGAGCAGTACTTC; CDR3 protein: CSAGASGRKDYEQYF
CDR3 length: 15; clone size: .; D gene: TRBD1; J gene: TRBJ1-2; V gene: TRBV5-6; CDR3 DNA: TGTGCCAGCAGCTTGCAGGGGGCGTTTGGCTATGGCTACACCTTC; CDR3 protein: CASSLQGAFGYGYTF
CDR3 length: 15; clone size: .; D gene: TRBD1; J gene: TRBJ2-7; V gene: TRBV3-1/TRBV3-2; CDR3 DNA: TGTGCCAGCAGCCAAGATCGAGGACAGGGGTACGAGCAGTACTTC; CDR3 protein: CASSQDRGQGYEQYF
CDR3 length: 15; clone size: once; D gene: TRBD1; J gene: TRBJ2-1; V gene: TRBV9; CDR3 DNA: TGTGCCAGCAGCGTAGGGACAGGGGGAGGAGATGAGCAGTTCTTC; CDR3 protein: CASSVGTGGGDEQFF
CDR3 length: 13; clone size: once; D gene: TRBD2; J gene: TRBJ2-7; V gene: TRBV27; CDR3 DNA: TGTGCCAGCAGTTTTAGCGGGAGCTACGAGCAGTACTTC; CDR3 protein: CASSFSGSYEQYF
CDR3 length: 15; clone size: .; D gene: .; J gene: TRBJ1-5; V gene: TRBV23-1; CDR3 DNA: TGCGCCAGCAGAGCCAGGGGTTGGAGAGTGCGGCCCCAGCATTTT; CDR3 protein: CASRARGWRVRPQHF
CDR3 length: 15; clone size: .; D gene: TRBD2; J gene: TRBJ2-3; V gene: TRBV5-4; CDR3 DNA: TGTGCCAGCAGCTTGGAACTAGCGGGAGTGGGTACGCAGTATTTT; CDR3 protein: CASSLELAGVGTQYF
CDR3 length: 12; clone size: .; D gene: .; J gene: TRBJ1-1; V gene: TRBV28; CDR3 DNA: TGTGCCAGCAGCAAAATCGGCACTGAAGCTTTCTTT; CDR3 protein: CASSKIGTEAFF
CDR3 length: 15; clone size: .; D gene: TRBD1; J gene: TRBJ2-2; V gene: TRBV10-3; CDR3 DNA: TGTGCCATCAACCAGGACAGGATGAACACCGGGGAGCTGTTTTTT; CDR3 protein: CAINQDRMNTGELFF
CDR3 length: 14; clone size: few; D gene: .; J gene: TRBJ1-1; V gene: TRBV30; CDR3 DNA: TGTGCCTGGAGTCAGGGCGAACCGAACACTGAAGCTTTCTTT; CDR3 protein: CAWSQGEPNTEAFF
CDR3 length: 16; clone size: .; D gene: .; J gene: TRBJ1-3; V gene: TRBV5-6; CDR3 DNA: TGTGCCAGCGGGACTTTTGGGCCCAACTCTGGAAACACCATATATTTT; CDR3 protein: CASGTFGPNSGNTIYF
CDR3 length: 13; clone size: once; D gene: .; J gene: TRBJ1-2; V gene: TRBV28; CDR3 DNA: TGTGCCAGCAGTAGCGGGGGCGCGAGTGGCTACACCTTC; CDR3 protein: CASSSGGASGYTF
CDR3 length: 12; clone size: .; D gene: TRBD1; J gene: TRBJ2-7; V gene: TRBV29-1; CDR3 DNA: TGCAGCGCTGGGACAGGGTATGGGGAGCAGTACTTC; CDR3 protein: CSAGTGYGEQYF
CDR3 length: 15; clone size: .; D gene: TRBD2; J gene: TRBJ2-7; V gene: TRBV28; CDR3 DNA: TGTGCCAGCAGTGCCCGGACTAGCGCCCTTTACGAGCAGTACTTC; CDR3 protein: CASSARTSALYEQYF
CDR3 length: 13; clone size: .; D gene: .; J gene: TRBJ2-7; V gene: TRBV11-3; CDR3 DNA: TGTGCCAGCAGCTTAGGGGCAAACTACGAGCAGTACTTC; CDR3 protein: CASSLGANYEQYF
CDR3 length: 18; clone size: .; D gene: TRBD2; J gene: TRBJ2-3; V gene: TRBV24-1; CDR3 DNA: TGTGCCACCAGTGATTTCCCCCAGGGGACTAGCGGGATCGACACGCAGTATTTT; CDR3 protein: CATSDFPQGTSGIDTQYF
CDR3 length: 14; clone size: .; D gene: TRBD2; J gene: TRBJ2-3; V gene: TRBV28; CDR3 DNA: TGTGCCAGCGGAGCAGCGGGAGTACCAGATACGCAGTATTTT; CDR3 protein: CASGAAGVPDTQYF
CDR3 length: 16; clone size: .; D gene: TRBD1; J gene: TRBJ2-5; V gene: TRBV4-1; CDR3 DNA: TGCGCCAGCAGCCGCTGGGGGACAGGGCCCCAAGAGACCCAGTACTTC; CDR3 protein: CASSRWGTGPQETQYF
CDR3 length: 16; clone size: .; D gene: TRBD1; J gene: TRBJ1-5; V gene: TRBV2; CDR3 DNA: TGTGCCAGCAGCGGCGGACAGGGGGTTAGCAATCAGCCCCAGCATTTT; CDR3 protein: CASSGGQGVSNQPQHF
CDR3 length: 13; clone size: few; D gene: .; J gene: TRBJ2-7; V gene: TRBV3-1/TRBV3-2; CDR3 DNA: TGTGCCAGCAGCCAATGGGGGGCCTACGAGCAGTACTTC; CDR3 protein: CASSQWGAYEQYF
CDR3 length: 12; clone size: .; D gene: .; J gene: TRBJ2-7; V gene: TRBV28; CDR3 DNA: TGTGCCAGTACTAGTAGGGCCTACGAGCAGTACTTC; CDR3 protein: CASTSRAYEQYF
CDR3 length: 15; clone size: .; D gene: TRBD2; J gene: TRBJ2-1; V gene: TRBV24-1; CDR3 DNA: TGTGCCACCAGCGGGCGGGAGCCCATGGGTGATGAGCAGTTCTTC; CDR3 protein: CATSGREPMGDEQFF
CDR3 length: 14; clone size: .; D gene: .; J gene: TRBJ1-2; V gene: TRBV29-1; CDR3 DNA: TGCAGCGTTGTAACAGGTCTGGCCAACTATGGCTACACCTTC; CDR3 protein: CSVVTGLANYGYTF
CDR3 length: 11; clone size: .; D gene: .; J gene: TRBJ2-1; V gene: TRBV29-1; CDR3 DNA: TGCAGCGTTTCTGTAGACAATGAGCAGTTCTTC; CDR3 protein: CSVSVDNEQFF
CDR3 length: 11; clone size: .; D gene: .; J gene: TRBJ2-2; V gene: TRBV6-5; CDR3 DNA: TGTGCCAGCAGTTACCACGGGGAGCTGTTTTTT; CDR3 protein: CASSYHGELFF
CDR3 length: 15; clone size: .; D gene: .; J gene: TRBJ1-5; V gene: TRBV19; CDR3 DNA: TGTGCCAGTAAAAAGGGGCGGCTTCTCGGGCAGCCCCAGCATTTT; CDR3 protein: CASKKGRLLGQPQHF
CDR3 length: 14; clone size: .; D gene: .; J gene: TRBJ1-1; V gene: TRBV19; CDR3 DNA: TGTGCCAGTAGCTACCCGATCCCAGGAACTGAAGCTTTCTTT; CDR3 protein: CASSYPIPGTEAFF
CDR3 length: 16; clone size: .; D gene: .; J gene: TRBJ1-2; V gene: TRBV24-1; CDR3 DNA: TGTGCCACCAGTGACCCCGACGCGGGGAACAACTATGGCTACACCTTC; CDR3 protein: CATSDPDAGNNYGYTF
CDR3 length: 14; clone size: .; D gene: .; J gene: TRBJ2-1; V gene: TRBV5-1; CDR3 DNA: TGCGCCAGCGGGGACTTAAGCTCCTACAATGAGCAGTTCTTC; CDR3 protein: CASGDLSSYNEQFF
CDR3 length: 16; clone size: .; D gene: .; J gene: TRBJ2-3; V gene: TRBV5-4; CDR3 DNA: TGTGCCAGCAGCCCCATTTTCGCGACTAGCACAGATACGCAGTATTTT; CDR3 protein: CASSPIFATSTDTQYF
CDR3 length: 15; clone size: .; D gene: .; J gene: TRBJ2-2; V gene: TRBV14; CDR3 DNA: TGTGCCAGCAGCCAAGGACGGACAGACCCCCGGGAGCTGTTTTTT; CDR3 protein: CASSQGRTDPRELFF
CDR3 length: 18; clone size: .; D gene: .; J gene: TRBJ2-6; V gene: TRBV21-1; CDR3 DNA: TGTGCCAGCACCCCCCGAGAGGCTAGATCGCCTGGGGCCAACGTCCTGACTTTC; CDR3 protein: CASTPREARSPGANVLTF
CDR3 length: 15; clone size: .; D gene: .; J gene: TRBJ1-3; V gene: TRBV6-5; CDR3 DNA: TGTGCCAGCAGTCACACAGGGTACGATGGAAACACCATATATTTT; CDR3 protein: CASSHTGYDGNTIYF
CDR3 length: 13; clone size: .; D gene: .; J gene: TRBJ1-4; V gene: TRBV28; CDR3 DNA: TGTGCCAGCAGCCGAGCTGTGAATGAAAAACTGTTTTTT; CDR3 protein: CASSRAVNEKLFF
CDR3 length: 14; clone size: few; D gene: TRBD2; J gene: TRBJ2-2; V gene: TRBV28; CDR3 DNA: TGTGCCAGCTTAGCGGGCTCGAACACCGGGGAGCTGTTTTTT; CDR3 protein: CASLAGSNTGELFF